This T cell receptor beta chain was found in a study of spatial heterogeneity in lung cancer. The length of the CDR3 is 15 residues. The V gene lost 2 bases and the J gene lost 0 bases, with 11 bases spanning the gap. CDR1 and CDR2 (germline): DFQATT, SNEGSKA (reference sequence). Time point of the sample: sample taken at primary tumor resection. Without sorting, whole RNA was sequenced from tumor, nontumor lung or frozen PBMC. The donor population consisted of about 75 patients with untreated, early-stage non-small cell lung cancer. This clonotype was seen many times. Because this beta chain is a stray read in a library intended to capture alpha chains, its abundance should not be given much weight. Via MiXCR, TCRdb re-called the 5' RACE reads, giving one row per CDR3 protein. Here the sample spans under 13,000 distinct CDR3 sequences, around 6.5% being singletons.

This chain uses TRBV20-1 with TRBJ2-1; D tentatively fits TRBD1 or TRBD2 (6 bases each). Sequencing was performed on PBMCs, taken at surgery. The receptor's source is a male donor with early-stage non-small cell lung cancer. CDR3 amino acids: CSARLGGSSYNEQFF. DNA of the CDR3: TGCAGTGCTAGACTCGGGGGCTCCTCCTACAATGAGCAGTTCTTC.